A selection of T cell receptor beta chains follows, all from one sample in a study of T cells in Graves' hyperthyroidism and ophthalmopathy. TCRdb itself ran the multiplex PCR reads through MiXCR, one entry per CDR3 protein. The sample includes some 770,000 distinct CDR3 sequences, 16% of them seen just once. Source material: blood. The receptors stem from a young man with Graves' hyperthyroidism. The CDR3 runs from the conserved cysteine through the conserved F or W. A D gene is named only where the DNA matches it firmly. Clone sizes are given selectively: once, few, many, or a class where the clone is expanded.

clone size: NA
D gene: TRBD2
V gene: TRBV20-1
J gene: TRBJ2-7
CDR3 protein: CSARDPGQVTTSGSSYEQYF
CDR3 DNA: TGCAGTGCTAGAGATCCGGGACAGGTAACGACTAGCGGGAGCTCCTACGAGCAGTACTTC

clone size: once
D gene: TRBD2
V gene: TRBV27
J gene: TRBJ2-5
CDR3 protein: CASSGRGGTGQETQYF
CDR3 DNA: TGTGCCAGCAGCGGGCGGGGGGGGACCGGCCAAGAGACCCAGTACTTC

clone size: few
D gene: NA
V gene: TRBV2
J gene: TRBJ1-5
CDR3 protein: CASSPSYSNQPQHF
CDR3 DNA: TGTGCCAGCTCCCCCTCGTATAGCAATCAGCCCCAGCATTTT

clone size: NA
D gene: NA
V gene: TRBV19
J gene: TRBJ1-6
CDR3 protein: CASSKGVFGSPLHF
CDR3 DNA: TGTGCCAGTAGTAAGGGGGTGTTTGGCTCACCCCTCCACTTT

clone size: few
D gene: TRBD2
V gene: TRBV5-8
J gene: TRBJ2-3
CDR3 protein: CASSVLATKLTDTQYF
CDR3 DNA: TGTGCCAGCAGCGTACTAGCGACGAAACTCACAGATACGCAGTATTTT

clone size: few
D gene: NA
V gene: TRBV20-1
J gene: TRBJ1-6
CDR3 protein: CSARGRGRSYNSPLHF
CDR3 DNA: TGCAGTGCTAGAGGAAGGGGTCGTTCTTATAATTCACCCCTCCACTTT

clone size: many
D gene: NA
V gene: TRBV29-1
J gene: TRBJ2-7
CDR3 protein: CSVQQGLEQYF
CDR3 DNA: TGCAGCGTCCAACAGGGTCTGGAGCAGTACTTC

clone size: NA
D gene: NA
V gene: TRBV20-1
J gene: TRBJ1-5
CDR3 protein: CSARDDIRQFNQPQHF
CDR3 DNA: TGCAGTGCTAGAGATGATATAAGACAGTTCAATCAGCCCCAGCATTTT

clone size: few
D gene: TRBD1
V gene: TRBV30
J gene: TRBJ2-1
CDR3 protein: CAWHRGHEQFF
CDR3 DNA: TGTGCCTGGCACAGGGGACATGAGCAGTTCTTC

clone size: few
D gene: NA
V gene: TRBV6-8
J gene: TRBJ1-2
CDR3 protein: CASSYSKSNYGYTF
CDR3 DNA: TGTGCCAGCAGTTACTCGAAGTCAAACTATGGCTACACCTTC

clone size: many
D gene: TRBD1
V gene: TRBV6-1
J gene: TRBJ2-2
CDR3 protein: CASSDGQGHTGELFF
CDR3 DNA: TGTGCCAGCAGTGACGGACAGGGGCACACCGGGGAGCTGTTTTTT

clone size: few
D gene: NA
V gene: TRBV15
J gene: TRBJ2-1
CDR3 protein: CATSPSPGSVEQFF
CDR3 DNA: TGTGCCACCAGCCCGAGCCCGGGTTCGGTTGAGCAGTTCTTC

clone size: few
D gene: NA
V gene: TRBV28
J gene: TRBJ2-1
CDR3 protein: CASSSPGGPANNEQFF
CDR3 DNA: TGTGCCAGCAGTTCGCCTGGAGGCCCTGCCAACAATGAGCAGTTCTTC

clone size: few
D gene: TRBD2
V gene: TRBV9
J gene: TRBJ2-3
CDR3 protein: CASRTGGQQPTSGRPRRTDTQYF
CDR3 DNA: TGTGCCAGCAGAACGGGGGGACAGCAGCCGACTAGCGGGAGACCCCGTCGCACAGATACGCAGTATTTT

clone size: NA
D gene: NA
V gene: TRBV5-5
J gene: TRBJ2-2
CDR3 protein: CVSAGVPNTGELFF
CDR3 DNA: TGTGTCAGCGCAGGGGTACCAAACACCGGGGAGCTGTTTTTT

clone size: many
D gene: TRBD2
V gene: TRBV30
J gene: TRBJ2-7
CDR3 protein: CAWRRLAGASYEQYF
CDR3 DNA: TGTGCCTGGAGACGTCTAGCGGGAGCCTCCTACGAGCAGTACTTC

clone size: many
D gene: NA
V gene: TRBV5-6
J gene: TRBJ2-5
CDR3 protein: CASSLLTWDFRETQYF
CDR3 DNA: TGTGCCAGCAGCTTGCTTACCTGGGACTTCCGGGAGACCCAGTACTTC

clone size: many
D gene: TRBD1
V gene: TRBV27
J gene: TRBJ1-2
CDR3 protein: CASKTGVYGYTF
CDR3 DNA: TGTGCCAGCAAGACAGGGGTCTATGGCTACACCTTC

clone size: few
D gene: NA
V gene: TRBV28
J gene: TRBJ1-5
CDR3 protein: CASRQGSSRPQHF
CDR3 DNA: TGTGCCAGTCGTCAGGGGTCCTCTAGGCCCCAGCATTTT

clone size: many
D gene: NA
V gene: TRBV12-3/TRBV12-4
J gene: TRBJ2-1
CDR3 protein: CASSLTDEQFF
CDR3 DNA: TGTGCCAGCAGTTTGACGGATGAGCAGTTCTTC

clone size: many
D gene: NA
V gene: TRBV6-1
J gene: TRBJ1-4
CDR3 protein: CASSESSANEKLFF
CDR3 DNA: TGTGCCAGCAGTGAATCGTCGGCTAATGAAAAACTGTTTTTT

clone size: many
D gene: NA
V gene: TRBV12-3/TRBV12-4
J gene: TRBJ1-2
CDR3 protein: CASSSQAALYGYTF
CDR3 DNA: TGTGCCAGCAGTTCCCAGGCAGCGCTATATGGCTACACCTTC